This TCR beta chain comes out of a study of molecular identifiers for immune sequencing clone quantification. Findings and limits, study-wide: Reportedly, one cell's Jurkat TCR RNA was detected within one million naive CD8 cells.

CDR1 and CDR2 (germline): LGHDT, YNNKEL (reference sequence). With 6 bases clipped from V and 1 base from J, the junction kept 5 bases outside the gene matches. The CDR3 has 14 amino acids. TCRdb reprocessed the PCR reads via MiXCR and lists one record per CDR3 protein. The sample holds 75,000 to 95,000 distinct CDR3 sequences; 20% to 25% are singletons and the top ten take 0.7% to 0.8%. Naive CD8 libraries came from around 20,000 to 990,000 sorted cells with 10%, 30% or 50% RNA. This clonotype occurred a few times. The target antigen is unknown. The V gene is TRBV3-1, the J gene TRBJ1-1; 7 bases map to TRBD1. Sequencing was carried out using naive CD8+ T cells from blood, with Jurkat cell RNA spiked in. Regarding subset: FACS-sorted CD8+CD4-CCR7+CD45RA+ naive T cells. This receptor was obtained from a human donor in good health. Some libraries in this study had Jurkat cell RNA spiked in. CDR3 DNA sequence: TGTGCCAGCAGTGGTGGGACAGCGAACACTGAAGCTTTCTTT. Its protein is CASSGGTANTEAFF. The complete variable domain, with remaining parts taken from reference TRBV3-1 and TRBJ1-1, reads DTAVSQTPKYLVTQMGNDKSIKCEQNLGHDTMYWYKQDSKKFLKIMFSYNNKELIINETVPNRFSPKSPDKAHLNLHINSLELGDSAVYFCASSGGTANTEAFFGQGTRLTVV.